This T cell receptor (beta chain) was profiled in a study of blood T cells in healthy people across ages. Whole-study context: Roughly one uniquely barcoded beta molecule per two T cells was captured. Study-wide results and limits: It was the long-lived donors that had more naive CD4+ cells and higher diversity than aged donors. Diversity of TCR beta correlated strongly with naive T cell percentage.

This clonotype was picked up a small number of times. Antigen: not known. With a J-beta primer mix and a sample-barcoded 5' primer, a second PCR ran about 7 to 12 cycles. Through a template-switch adaptor with 12 random nucleotides, each cDNA molecule received a tag. Each CDR3 protein gets one entry after TCRdb re-called the 5' RACE reads with MiXCR. The sample has approximately 900,000 distinct CDR3 sequences; around 48% are singletons. The V end lost 2 bases, the J end lost 7 bases, and 7 bases lay between the germline ends. Germline CDR1 is SGHRS and CDR2 is YFSETQ. The CDR3 is made up of 11 amino acids.

Sequenced input: blood. The rearrangement uses TRBV5-1 and TRBJ2-7; D possibly corresponds to TRBD1 (5 bases). The receptor was derived from a man aged 25-45 years in good health. CDR3 protein: CASSFQGEQYF. CDR3 coding DNA: TGCGCCAGCAGCTTTCAGGGAGAGCAGTACTTC.